The present T cell receptor (beta chain) was sequenced within a study of CD8 T cells in Susac syndrome (dated 2019 in TCRdb). Some background on the complete study: Of the Susac syndrome patients who were sequenced, under ten were in clinical remission while roughly six had clinically active disease. Susac syndrome patients were therapy-naive, on corticosteroids (some also receiving IVIg), or on IVIg alone at blood withdrawal. The study used repertoire sequencing to test whether antigen drove CD8+ T cell activation and differentiation in Susac syndrome. What the research found in general, with its limitations: The number of individuals in the TCR sequencing and HLA analysis was recognized as being relatively small. The CD4+ T cell repertoire of patients with Susac syndrome showed no detectable clonal expansion.

RNA was extracted with the RNeasy kit and roughly 0.5 to 1 ug was reverse transcribed using random hexamers. TCR beta CDR3 regions were amplified with the immunoSEQ multiplex PCR assay covering 54 Vbeta and 13 Jbeta segments. PCR amplification bias was corrected using a synthetic template baseline for primer optimization and computational correction. The study's own analysis went as follows. Reads were annotated to V, D and J genes per IMGT and analyzed with immunoSEQ Analyzer, keeping only productive sequences. Clonality was calculated as one minus the Shannon entropy normalized by log2 of the number of productive unique sequences. For each patient and control, public and private clones were evaluated within the 100 most prevalent clones. Susac-specific clones were defined as absent from healthy and MS cohorts, around 980 published viral clones and other ImmuneACCESS disease sequences. TCRdb trimmed public reads at Q25 via fastp, called clones via MiXCR and kept in-frame beta chains. CDR3 protein duplicates are merged, each entry listing the most common genes and DNA. TCRdb, not the original authors, processed these V and J calls. This sample has some 180,000 distinct CDR3 sequences in its table, and just under 95% of those were observed once. Approximately 0.099% of the sample rests with the top ten.

Notes on this clonotype: This receptor's antigen is unknown. It has no much larger one-base neighbor in the sample; base qualities were not kept.

Peripheral blood CD8+ and CD4+ T cells from healthy donors, Susac syndrome patients and multiple sclerosis patients were profiled by high-throughput TCR beta sequencing. Recently defined diagnostic criteria for definite or probable disease were met by the Susac syndrome patients. CD8+ TEMRA cells were enriched by FACS, while bulk CD8+ and CD4+ T cells were purified by magnetic negative isolation. Blood was collected in EDTA tubes and processed within 24 hours, with PBMCs isolated through density gradient centrifugation. PBMCs destined for TCR sequencing were cryopreserved in liquid nitrogen and later thawed in a 37 °C water bath. Purity of sorted or isolated CD4+, CD8+ and CD8+ TEMRA cells was at least 90%. There are 17 amino acids in the CDR3, from cysteine to phenylalanine inclusive. The DNA shown is the 51-base CDR3, in frame from base 1. The germline V gene gives CDR1 as MNHNS and CDR2 as SASEGT. V ends up 5 bases short and J 10 bases short, with an unmatched junction base count of 16.

The material sequenced was CD4+ T cells from PBMCs. The rearrangement combines TRBV6-1 with TRBJ1-6; 8 bases in the middle match TRBD1. The clonotype was recovered from a human donor with Susac syndrome. For the CDR3, the sequence is CASSKTRGLYEGSPLHF. The DNA sequence is TGTGCCAGCAGTAAGACCAGGGGGCTATATGAGGGATCACCCCTCCACTTT.